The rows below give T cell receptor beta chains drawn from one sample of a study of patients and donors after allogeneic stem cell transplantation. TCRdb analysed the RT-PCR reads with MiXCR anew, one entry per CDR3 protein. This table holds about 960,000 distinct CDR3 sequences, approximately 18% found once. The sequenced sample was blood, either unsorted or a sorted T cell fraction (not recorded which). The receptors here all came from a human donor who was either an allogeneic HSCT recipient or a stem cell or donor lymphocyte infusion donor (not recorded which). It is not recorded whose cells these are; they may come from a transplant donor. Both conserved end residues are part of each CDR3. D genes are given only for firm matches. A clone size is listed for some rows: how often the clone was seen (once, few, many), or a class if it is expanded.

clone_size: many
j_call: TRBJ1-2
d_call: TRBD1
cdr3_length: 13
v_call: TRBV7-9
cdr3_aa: CASSYRDSYGYTF
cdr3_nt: TGTGCCAGCAGCTACCGGGACAGCTATGGCTACACCTTC

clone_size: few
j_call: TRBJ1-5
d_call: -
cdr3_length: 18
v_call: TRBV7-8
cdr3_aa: CASSLAEGTDHSNQPQHF
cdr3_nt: TGTGCCAGCAGCTTAGCTGAGGGGACGGATCATAGCAATCAGCCCCAGCATTTT

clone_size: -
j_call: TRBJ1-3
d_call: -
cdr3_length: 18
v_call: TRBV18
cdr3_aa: CASSPNRPQTQSGNTIYF
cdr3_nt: TGTGCCAGCTCACCGAACAGGCCACAAACTCAATCTGGAAACACCATATATTTT

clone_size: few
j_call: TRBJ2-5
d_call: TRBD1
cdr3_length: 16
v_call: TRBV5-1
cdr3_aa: CASSLGDRELQETQYF
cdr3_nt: TGCGCCAGCAGCTTGGGGGACAGGGAACTCCAAGAGACCCAGTACTTC

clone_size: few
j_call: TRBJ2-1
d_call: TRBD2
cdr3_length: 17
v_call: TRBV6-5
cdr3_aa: CASSYSSGLAGGNEQFF
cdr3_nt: TGTGCCAGCAGTTACTCTAGTGGGCTAGCGGGAGGAAATGAGCAGTTCTTC

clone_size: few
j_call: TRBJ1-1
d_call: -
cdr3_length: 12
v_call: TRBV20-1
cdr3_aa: CSIAQGNTEAFF
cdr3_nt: TGCAGTATCGCACAGGGGAACACTGAAGCTTTCTTT

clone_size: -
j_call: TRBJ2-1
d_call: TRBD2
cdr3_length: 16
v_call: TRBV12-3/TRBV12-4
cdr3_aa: CASAARSGGTANEQFF
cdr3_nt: TGTGCCAGCGCCGCCCGTTCGGGAGGGACTGCCAATGAGCAGTTCTTC

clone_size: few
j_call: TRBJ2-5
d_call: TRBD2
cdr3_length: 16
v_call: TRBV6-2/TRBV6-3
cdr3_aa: CASTLAGGNQKETQYF
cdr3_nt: TGTGCCAGCACCCTAGCGGGGGGCAACCAGAAAGAGACCCAGTACTTC

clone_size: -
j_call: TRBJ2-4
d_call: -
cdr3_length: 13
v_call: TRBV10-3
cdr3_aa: CAISSGQKNIQYF
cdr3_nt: TGTGCCATCAGTTCAGGACAGAAAAACATTCAGTACTTC

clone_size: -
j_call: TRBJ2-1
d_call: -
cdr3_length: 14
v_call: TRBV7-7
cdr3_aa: CASSFSLQNNEQFF
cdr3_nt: TGTGCTAGCAGCTTCAGTTTGCAAAACAATGAGCAGTTCTTC

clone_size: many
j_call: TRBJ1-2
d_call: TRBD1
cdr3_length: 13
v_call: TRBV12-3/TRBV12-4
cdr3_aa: CASSHDRGYGYTF
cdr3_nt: TGTGCCAGCAGCCACGACAGGGGGTATGGCTACACCTTC

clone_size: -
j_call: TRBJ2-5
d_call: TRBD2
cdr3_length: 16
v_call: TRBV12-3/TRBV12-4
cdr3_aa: CASSLMAGGPRETQYF
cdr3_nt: TGTGCCAGCAGTTTAATGGCGGGGGGGCCTCGGGAGACCCAGTACTTC

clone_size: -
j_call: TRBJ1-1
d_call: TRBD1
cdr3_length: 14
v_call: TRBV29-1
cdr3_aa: CSVELDRGGTEAFF
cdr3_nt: TGCAGCGTTGAGTTGGACAGGGGGGGCACTGAAGCTTTCTTT

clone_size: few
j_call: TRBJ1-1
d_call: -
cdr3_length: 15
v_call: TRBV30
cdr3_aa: CAWSKVGGVNTEAFF
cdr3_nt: TGTGCCTGGAGTAAGGTAGGCGGAGTGAACACTGAAGCTTTCTTT

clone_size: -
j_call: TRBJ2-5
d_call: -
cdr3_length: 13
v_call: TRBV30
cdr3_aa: CAWAGAGRETQYF
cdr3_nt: TGTGCCTGGGCCGGGGCGGGACGGGAGACCCAGTACTTC

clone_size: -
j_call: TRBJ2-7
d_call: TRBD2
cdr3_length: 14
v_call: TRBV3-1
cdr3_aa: CASSQGGRGDEQYF
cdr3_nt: TGTGCCAGCAGCCAAGGTGGGAGGGGAGACGAGCAGTACTTC

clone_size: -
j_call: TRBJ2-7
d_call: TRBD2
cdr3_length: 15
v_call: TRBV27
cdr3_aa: CASSLNSGRAGEQYF
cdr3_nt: TGTGCCAGCAGTTTAAATAGCGGGAGGGCCGGTGAGCAGTACTTC

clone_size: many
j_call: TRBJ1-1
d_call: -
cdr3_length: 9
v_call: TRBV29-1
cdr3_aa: CSVELEAFF
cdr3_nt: TGCAGCGTTGAGTTGGAAGCTTTCTTT

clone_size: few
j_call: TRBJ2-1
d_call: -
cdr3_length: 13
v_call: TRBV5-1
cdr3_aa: CASSSPSPHEQFF
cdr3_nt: TGCGCCAGCAGCTCCCCTTCACCCCATGAGCAGTTCTTC

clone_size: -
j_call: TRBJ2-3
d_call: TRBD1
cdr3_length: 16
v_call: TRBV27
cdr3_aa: CASSLKGQAFTDTQYF
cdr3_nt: TGTGCCAGCAGTCTGAAGGGACAGGCCTTCACAGATACGCAGTATTTT

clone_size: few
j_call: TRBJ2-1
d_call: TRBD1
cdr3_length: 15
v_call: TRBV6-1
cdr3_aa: CASTYGDRTYNEQFF
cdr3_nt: TGTGCCAGCACCTACGGGGACAGGACCTACAATGAGCAGTTCTTC

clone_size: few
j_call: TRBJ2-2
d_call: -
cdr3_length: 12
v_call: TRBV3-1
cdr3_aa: CASSQWGRELFF
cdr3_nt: TGTGCCAGCAGCCAATGGGGCCGGGAGCTGTTTTTT

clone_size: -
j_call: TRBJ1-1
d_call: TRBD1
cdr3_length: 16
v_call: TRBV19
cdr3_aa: CASSIDRGQGDTEAFF
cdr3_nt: TGTGCCAGTAGTATAGATCGGGGACAGGGGGACACTGAAGCTTTCTTT

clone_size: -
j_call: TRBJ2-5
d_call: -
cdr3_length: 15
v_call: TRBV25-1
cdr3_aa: CASSEGGRGGETQYF
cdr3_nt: TGTGCCAGCAGTGAAGGGGGCAGGGGGGGAGAGACCCAGTACTTC

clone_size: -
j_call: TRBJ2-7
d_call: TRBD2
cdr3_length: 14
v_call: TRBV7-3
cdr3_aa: CASSLMGTSYEQYF
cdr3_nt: TGTGCCAGCAGCTTAATGGGGACTAGTTACGAGCAGTACTTC

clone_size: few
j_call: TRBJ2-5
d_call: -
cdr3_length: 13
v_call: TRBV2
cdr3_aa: CASSTRYQETQYF
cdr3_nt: TGTGCCAGCAGTACTAGGTACCAAGAGACCCAGTACTTC

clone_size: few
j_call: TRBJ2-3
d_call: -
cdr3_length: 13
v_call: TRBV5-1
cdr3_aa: CASSLDIGDTQYF
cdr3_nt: TGCGCCAGCAGCTTGGATATCGGGGATACGCAGTATTTT

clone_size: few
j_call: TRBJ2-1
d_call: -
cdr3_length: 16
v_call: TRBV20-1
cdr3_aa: CSASEKRRGVYNEQFF
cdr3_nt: TGCAGTGCTAGTGAAAAGCGGAGGGGGGTCTACAATGAGCAGTTCTTC

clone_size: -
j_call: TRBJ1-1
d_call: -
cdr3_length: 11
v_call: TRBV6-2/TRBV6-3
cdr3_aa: CASSGLDEAFF
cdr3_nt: TGTGCCAGCAGTGGACTGGATGAAGCTTTCTTT

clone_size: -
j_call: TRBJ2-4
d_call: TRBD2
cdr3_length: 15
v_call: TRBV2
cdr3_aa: CASSGLAGTEYIQYF
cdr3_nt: TGTGCCAGCAGTGGACTAGCGGGAACTGAGTACATTCAGTACTTC

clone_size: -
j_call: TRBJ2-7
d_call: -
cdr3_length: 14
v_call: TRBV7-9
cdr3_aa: CASSLERRYYEQYF
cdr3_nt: TGTGCCAGCAGCTTAGAACGGCGGTACTACGAGCAGTACTTC

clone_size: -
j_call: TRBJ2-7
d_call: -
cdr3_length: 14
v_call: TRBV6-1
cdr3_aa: CASRRRDWSYEQYF
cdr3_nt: TGTGCCAGCAGGCGCCGGGACTGGTCCTACGAGCAGTACTTC

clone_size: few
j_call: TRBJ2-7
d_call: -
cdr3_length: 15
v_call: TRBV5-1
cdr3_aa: CASSYRLDRPYEQYF
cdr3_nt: TGCGCCAGCAGCTATAGGTTGGACAGACCCTACGAGCAGTACTTC

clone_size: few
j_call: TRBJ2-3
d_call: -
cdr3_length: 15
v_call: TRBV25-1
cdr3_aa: CASSEGGGRGDTQYF
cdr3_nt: TGTGCCAGCAGTGAAGGGGGCGGACGAGGAGATACGCAGTATTTT

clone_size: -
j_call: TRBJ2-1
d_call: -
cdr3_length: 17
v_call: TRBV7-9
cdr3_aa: CASSRPPAAPWYNEQFF
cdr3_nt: TGTGCCAGCAGCCGCCCCCCCGCGGCCCCCTGGTACAATGAGCAGTTCTTC

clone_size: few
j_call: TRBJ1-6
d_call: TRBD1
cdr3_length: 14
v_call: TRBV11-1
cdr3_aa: CASSSTGFGSPLHF
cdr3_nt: TGTGCCAGCAGCTCGACAGGGTTTGGATCACCCCTCCACTTT

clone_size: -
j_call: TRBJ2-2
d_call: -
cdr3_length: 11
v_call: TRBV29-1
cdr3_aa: CSVKGGGELFF
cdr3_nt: TGCAGCGTTAAAGGGGGCGGGGAGCTGTTTTTT

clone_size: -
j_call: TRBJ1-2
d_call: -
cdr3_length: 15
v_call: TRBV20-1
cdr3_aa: CGAKQGRLYNYGYTF
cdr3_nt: TGCGGTGCTAAGCAGGGGCGACTATATAACTATGGCTACACCTTC

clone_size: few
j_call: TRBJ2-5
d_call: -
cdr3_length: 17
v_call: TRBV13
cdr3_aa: CASSYGRLGDGQETQYF
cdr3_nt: TGTGCCAGCAGCTACGGTCGGTTAGGGGACGGCCAAGAGACCCAGTACTTC

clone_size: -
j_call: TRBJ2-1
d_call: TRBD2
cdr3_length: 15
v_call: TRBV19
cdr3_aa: CASSIQTSGHNEQFF
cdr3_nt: TGTGCCAGTAGTATTCAGACTAGCGGACACAATGAGCAGTTCTTC

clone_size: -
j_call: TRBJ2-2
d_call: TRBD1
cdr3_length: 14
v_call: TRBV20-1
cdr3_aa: CSSPDRLNTGELFF
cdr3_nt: TGCAGTTCCCCGGACAGGTTGAACACCGGGGAGCTGTTTTTT

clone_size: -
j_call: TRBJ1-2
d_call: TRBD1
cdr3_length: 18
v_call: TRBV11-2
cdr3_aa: CASSFRQGKGGIYYGYTF
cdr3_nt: TGTGCCAGCAGCTTCCGACAGGGCAAAGGGGGAATCTATTATGGCTACACCTTC

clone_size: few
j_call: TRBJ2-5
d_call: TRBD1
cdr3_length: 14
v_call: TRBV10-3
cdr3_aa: CAISGTGEQETQYF
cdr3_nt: TGTGCCATCAGCGGGACAGGGGAGCAAGAGACCCAGTACTTC

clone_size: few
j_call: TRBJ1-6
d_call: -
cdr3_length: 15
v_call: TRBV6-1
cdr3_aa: CASRPGTVGNSPLHF
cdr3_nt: TGTGCCAGCAGGCCGGGGACCGTTGGGAATTCACCCCTCCACTTT

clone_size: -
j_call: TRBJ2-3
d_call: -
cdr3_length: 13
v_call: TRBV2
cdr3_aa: CASSEDSSDTQYF
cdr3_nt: TGTGCCAGCAGTGAAGACAGTTCAGATACGCAGTATTTT

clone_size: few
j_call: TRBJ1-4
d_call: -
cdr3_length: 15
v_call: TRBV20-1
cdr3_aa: CSARDGARRNEKLFF
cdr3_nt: TGCAGTGCTAGAGATGGGGCTCGGAGGAATGAAAAACTGTTTTTT

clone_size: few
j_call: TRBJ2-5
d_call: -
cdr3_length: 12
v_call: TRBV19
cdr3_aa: CASISPQGTQYF
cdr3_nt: TGTGCCAGTATTTCCCCTCAGGGGACCCAGTACTTC

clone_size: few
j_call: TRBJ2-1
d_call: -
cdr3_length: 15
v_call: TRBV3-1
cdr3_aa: CASNLSEGHLNEQFF
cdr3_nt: TGTGCCAGCAACCTAAGTGAGGGGCATCTCAATGAGCAGTTCTTC

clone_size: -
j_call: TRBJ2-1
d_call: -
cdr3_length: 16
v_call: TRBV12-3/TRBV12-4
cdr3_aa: CASTRHRAPNGNEQFF
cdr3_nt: TGTGCCAGCACACGCCACCGGGCCCCCAACGGCAATGAGCAGTTCTTC

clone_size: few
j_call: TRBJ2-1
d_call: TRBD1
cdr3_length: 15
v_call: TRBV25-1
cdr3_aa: CASSGGQGAYNEQFF
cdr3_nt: TGTGCCAGCAGTGGGGGACAGGGGGCCTACAATGAGCAGTTCTTC

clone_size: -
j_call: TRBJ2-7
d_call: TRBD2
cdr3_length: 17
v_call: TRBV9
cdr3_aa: CASSGGRAALNSYEQYF
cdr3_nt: TGTGCCAGCAGCGGGGGGAGGGCAGCGCTAAACTCCTACGAGCAGTACTTC

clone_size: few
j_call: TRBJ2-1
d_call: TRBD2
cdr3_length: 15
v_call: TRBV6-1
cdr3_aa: CASSRLAGGHNEQFF
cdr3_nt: TGTGCCAGCAGTCGACTAGCGGGGGGTCACAATGAGCAGTTCTTC

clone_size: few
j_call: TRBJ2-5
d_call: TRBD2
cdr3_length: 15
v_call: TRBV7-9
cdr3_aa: CASSPGRDFQETQYF
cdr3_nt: TGTGCCAGCAGCCCCGGGAGGGATTTCCAAGAGACCCAGTACTTC

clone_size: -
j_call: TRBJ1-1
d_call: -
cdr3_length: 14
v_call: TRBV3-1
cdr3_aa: CASSVIRTSPEAFF
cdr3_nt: TGTGCCAGCAGCGTCATACGGACGTCCCCCGAAGCTTTCTTT